A selection of T cell receptor beta chains follows, all from one sample in a study of cytomegalovirus exposure and HLA in healthy donors. Clones were read by immunoSEQ multiplex PCR, and TCRdb kept only the in-frame ones, dropping some. The top ten hold around 0.98% of the sample, which has about 160,000 clones, 75% to 80% seen once. The sequencing input was PBMCs. The source is a woman in her 50s in good health and CMV-seropositive. Both conserved end residues are part of each CDR3. Fields, in order: clone size, J gene, V gene, CDR3 protein. Part of the rows lack a size; the others show once, few, many or a class for expanded clones.

>once|TRBJ2-1|TRBV9
CASSEREWGNEQFF
>.|TRBJ1-1|TRBV7-9
CASSSTGDAHTEAFF
>once|TRBJ2-7|TRBV27
CASSFQRTSYEQYF
>.|TRBJ2-7|TRBV2
CASSERPSTVSYEQYF
>.|TRBJ1-2|TRBV6-6
CASTLGLNYGYTF
>once|TRBJ1-1|TRBV19
CASIRHRGTEAFF
>.|TRBJ1-2|TRBV2
CASSNGQGASGYTF
>.|TRBJ1-1|TRBV30
CAWSQWSNTEAFF
>.|TRBJ1-1|TRBV30
CAWNGQMNTEAFF
>once|TRBJ1-2|TRBV7-2
CASSLTRTGVYGYTF
>.|TRBJ2-3|TRBV28
CASSSYTDTQYF
>.|TRBJ2-5|TRBV2
CASSPATPETQYF
>.|TRBJ2-3|TRBV29-1
CSVEAPGGISTDTQYF
>.|TRBJ1-1|TRBV7-2
CASSGDRVNTEAFF
>.|TRBJ1-2|TRBV4-1
CASSQQNNYGYTF
>.|TRBJ2-1|TRBV28
CASSPMSGAYNEQFF
>.|TRBJ2-7|TRBV28
CASSLGTGPYEQYF
>.|TRBJ1-1|TRBV7-8
CASTALTGEAFF
>.|TRBJ2-2|TRBV29-1
CSATGTATGELFF
>.|TRBJ1-6|TRBV19
CASSITHRDSSRFPLHF
>.|TRBJ1-2|TRBV6-5
CASSYTSLGDYGYTF
>.|TRBJ2-1|TRBV19
CASSSAPRGNEQFF
>.|TRBJ2-3|TRBV11-3
CASSEGTSGRDTQYF
>.|TRBJ2-1|TRBV29-1
CSVVYVRSYNEQFF
>.|TRBJ2-1|TRBV28
CASSSQGLAVNYNEQFF
>once|TRBJ2-3|TRBV9
CASSVAPAGGSTDTQYF
>.|TRBJ1-5|TRBV6-1
CASSEEGQRGLSQHF
>few|TRBJ1-1|TRBV7-9
CASSYLAGWGGQEEAFF
>once|TRBJ1-5|TRBV4-1
CASSQALGTGSSNQPQHF
>.|TRBJ2-1|TRBV28
CASSRLVEGSTYNEQFF
>.|TRBJ2-3|TRBV5-8
CASSLGPQDTQYF
>.|TRBJ2-6|TRBV2
CASGTGSSGANVLTF
>.|TRBJ2-1|TRBV28
CASSLGGPYNEQFF
>.|TRBJ2-7|TRBV27
CASSLGRAYEQYF
>.|TRBJ1-5|TRBV6-6
CGSRGQGNQPQHF
>.|TRBJ2-2|TRBV6-6
CASSYEGSGELFF
>.|TRBJ2-3|TRBV7-2
CASSLAGTGGTDTQYF
>.|TRBJ2-5|TRBV7-2
CASSLVYLNGETQYF
>few|TRBJ1-2|TRBV18
CASSPSEFYGYTF
>.|TRBJ1-1|TRBV5-1
CASSLDRGRLKNTEAFF
>.|TRBJ2-1|TRBV6-6
CASSTGGGSFNNEQFF
>.|TRBJ2-5|TRBV27
CASSSIGQQETQYF
>.|TRBJ1-2|TRBV7-2
CAIPRGNYGYTF
>.|TRBJ1-1|TRBV5-4
CASSSWDRVEDTEAFF
>.|TRBJ1-3|TRBV7-8
CASSLAGQVWDTIYF
>.|TRBJ2-1|TRBV5-6
CASSPYGTGGNNEQFF
>few|TRBJ2-5|TRBV7-9
CASSLGAGGSAETQYF
>.|TRBJ2-2|TRBV6-5
CASTVVSSGELFF
>.|TRBJ1-5|TRBV23-1
CASGQGIELCNQPQHF
>.|TRBJ1-5|TRBV29-1
CSVAGTGDNQPQHF
>.|TRBJ2-3|TRBV2
CASSVDAGAGDTQYF
>.|TRBJ1-2|TRBV6-6
CASSYVRGRDYGYTF
>.|TRBJ2-3|TRBV10-2
CASSEGIAGGPRYF
>once|TRBJ1-6|TRBV5-1
CASSLVPGTGGVHSPLHF
>.|TRBJ2-2|TRBV11-1
CASSLSGRTTGELFF